This TCR beta chain was found in a study of regulatory T cells in long-lasting Graves disease. Across the study: Persistence in Graves' disease denoted antithyroid drug use beyond 5 years alongside positive TSH receptor antibodies.

Described time point: persistent/refractory GD, antithyroid drugs over 5 years with positive TRAb. The authors made the TCR library using RNA they extracted from PBMCs. This clonotype has ten or more counts. The CDR3 sequence is 13 residues long. Germline V gives CDR1 LNHDA, CDR2 SQIVND (reference sequence). V shed 8 bases and J shed 5 bases, with 13 bases lying between them. Relying on iRepertoire HTBI primers and Arm-PCR of CDR3 regions, the team built TCR beta libraries. From the multiplex PCR reads, TCRdb called clonotypes with MiXCR, one entry per CDR3 protein. The sample records hundreds of thousands of distinct CDR3 sequences, around 20% being singletons.

This specimen was peripheral blood mononuclear cells (PBMCs), taken when the disease was refractory, from a patient treated with antithyroid drugs. The rearrangement uses TRBV19 and TRBJ1-5; D uncertain. The TCR originated in a female donor with Graves disease. The CDR3 protein is CASQSFGDQPQHF. CDR3 DNA: TGTGCCAGTCAAAGTTTTGGCGATCAGCCCCAGCATTTT.